At least ten counts were recorded for the clone carrying this T cell receptor beta chain. This record belongs to a study of T cells in Graves' hyperthyroidism and ophthalmopathy. About the research overall: The blood sample was taken at first diagnosis, before treatment began.

The CDR3 sequence is 14 residues long. The V end was cut by 4 bases, the J end by 2 bases, with 11 bases between. Clinical symptoms, serum thyroxine and TRAb, thyroid ultrasound and orbital computed tomography were used for the diagnoses. The source of the PBMCs was less than 12 ml of fresh peripheral blood. Regions amplified from RNA transcripts were the TCR beta CDR3 regions. HTBI primers drove first-round RT-PCR of the TCR CDR3. TCRdb reprocessed the multiplex PCR reads via MiXCR and lists one record per CDR3 protein. The sample includes roughly 500,000 distinct CDR3 sequences, approximately 25% of them seen just once.

V gene TRBV12-3 or TRBV12-4 combines with J gene TRBJ1-2, with D perhaps TRBD1 (5 bases). The receptor comes from a woman younger than 45 with Graves' ophthalmopathy. Sequencing input: blood. The CDR3 sequence is CASSSRGLNYGYTF. The CDR3 DNA is TGTGCCAGCAGTTCTCGGGGCCTCAACTATGGCTACACCTTC.